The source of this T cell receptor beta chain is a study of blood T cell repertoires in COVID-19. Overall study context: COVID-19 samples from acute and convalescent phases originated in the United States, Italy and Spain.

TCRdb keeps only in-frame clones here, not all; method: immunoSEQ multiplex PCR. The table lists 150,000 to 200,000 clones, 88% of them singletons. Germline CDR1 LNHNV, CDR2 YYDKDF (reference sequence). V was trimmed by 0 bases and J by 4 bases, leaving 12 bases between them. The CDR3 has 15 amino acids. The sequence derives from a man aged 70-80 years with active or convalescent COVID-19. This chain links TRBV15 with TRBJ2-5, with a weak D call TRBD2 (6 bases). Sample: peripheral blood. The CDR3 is CATSRDHVGGETQYF. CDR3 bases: TGTGCCACCAGCAGAGATCACGTCGGGGGAGAGACCCAGTACTTC. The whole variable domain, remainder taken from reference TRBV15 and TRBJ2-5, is DAMVIQNPRYQVTQFGKPVTLSCSQTLNHNVMYWYQQKSSQAPKLLFHYYDKDFNNEADTPDNFQSRRPNTSFCFLDIRSPGLGDTAMYLCATSRDHVGGETQYFGPGTRLLVL.